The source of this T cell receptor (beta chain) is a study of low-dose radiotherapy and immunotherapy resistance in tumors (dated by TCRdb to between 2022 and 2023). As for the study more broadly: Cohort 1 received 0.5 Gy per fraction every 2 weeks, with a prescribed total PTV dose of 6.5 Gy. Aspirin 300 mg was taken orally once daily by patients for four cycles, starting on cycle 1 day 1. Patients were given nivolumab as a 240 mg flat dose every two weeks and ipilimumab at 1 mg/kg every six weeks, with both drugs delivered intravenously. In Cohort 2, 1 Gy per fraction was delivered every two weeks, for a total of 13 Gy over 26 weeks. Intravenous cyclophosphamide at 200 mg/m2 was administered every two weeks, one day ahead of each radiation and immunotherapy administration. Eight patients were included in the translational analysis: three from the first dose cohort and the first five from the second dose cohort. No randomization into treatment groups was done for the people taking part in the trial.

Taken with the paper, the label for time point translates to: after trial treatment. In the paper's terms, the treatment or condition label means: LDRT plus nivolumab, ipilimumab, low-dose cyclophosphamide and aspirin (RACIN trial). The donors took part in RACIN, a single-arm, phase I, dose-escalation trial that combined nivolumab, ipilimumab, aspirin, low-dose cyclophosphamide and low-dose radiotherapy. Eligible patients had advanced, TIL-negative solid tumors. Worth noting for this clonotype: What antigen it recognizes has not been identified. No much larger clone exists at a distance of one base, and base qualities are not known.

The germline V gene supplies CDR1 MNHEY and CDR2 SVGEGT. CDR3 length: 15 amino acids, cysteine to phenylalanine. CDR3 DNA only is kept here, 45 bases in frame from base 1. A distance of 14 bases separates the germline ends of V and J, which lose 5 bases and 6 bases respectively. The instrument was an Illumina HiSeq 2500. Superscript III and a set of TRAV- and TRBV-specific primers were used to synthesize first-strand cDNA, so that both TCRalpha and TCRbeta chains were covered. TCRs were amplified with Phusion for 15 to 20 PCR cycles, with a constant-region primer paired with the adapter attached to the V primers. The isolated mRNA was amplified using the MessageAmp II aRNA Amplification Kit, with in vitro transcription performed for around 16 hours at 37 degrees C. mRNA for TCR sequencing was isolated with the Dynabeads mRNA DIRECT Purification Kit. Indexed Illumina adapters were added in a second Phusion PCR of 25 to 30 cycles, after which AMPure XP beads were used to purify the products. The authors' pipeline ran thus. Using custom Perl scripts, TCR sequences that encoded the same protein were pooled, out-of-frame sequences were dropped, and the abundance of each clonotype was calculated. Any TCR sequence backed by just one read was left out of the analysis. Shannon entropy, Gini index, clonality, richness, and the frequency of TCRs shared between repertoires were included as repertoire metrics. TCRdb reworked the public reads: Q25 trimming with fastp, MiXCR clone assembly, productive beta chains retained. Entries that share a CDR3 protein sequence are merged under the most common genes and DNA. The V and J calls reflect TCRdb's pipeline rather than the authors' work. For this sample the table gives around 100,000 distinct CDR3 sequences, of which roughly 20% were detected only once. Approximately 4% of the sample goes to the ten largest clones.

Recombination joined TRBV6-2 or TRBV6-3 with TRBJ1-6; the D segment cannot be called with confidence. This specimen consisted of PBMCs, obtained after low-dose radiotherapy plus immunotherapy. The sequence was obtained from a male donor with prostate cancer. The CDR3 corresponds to CASSESAGRNSPLHF. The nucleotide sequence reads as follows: TGTGCCAGCAGTGAATCGGCAGGCCGTAATTCACCCCTCCACTTT.